Listed below are T cell receptor beta chains from one sample, sequenced in a study of regulatory T cells in long-lasting Graves disease. MiXCR, applied by TCRdb to the multiplex PCR reads, yields one record per CDR3 protein. The sample holds 510,000 or so distinct CDR3 sequences, around 12% seen once. Another study also made use of these data, one on T cells in Graves' hyperthyroidism and ophthalmopathy.

Sample: peripheral blood mononuclear cells (PBMCs), taken at new diagnosis, from a patient treated with antithyroid drugs. The receptors originated from a woman aged 30 to 39 with Graves disease. The CDR3 runs from the conserved cysteine through the conserved F or W. The order of the fields is V gene, J gene, CDR3 protein.

V: TRBV7-3
J: TRBJ2-1
CDR3: CASSLRDLQVGKNEQFF

V: TRBV7-9
J: TRBJ2-7
CDR3: CASSFTGEEQYF

V: TRBV9
J: TRBJ2-2
CDR3: CASSVNSHSGSWAGELFF

V: TRBV28
J: TRBJ2-1
CDR3: CASRTDLAGGPRNEQFF

V: TRBV2
J: TRBJ2-7
CDR3: CASKGTDFYEQYF

V: TRBV10-2
J: TRBJ1-5
CDR3: CASGHLRDSDRNQPQHF

V: TRBV7-8
J: TRBJ1-2
CDR3: CASSLVVGRSGYTF

V: TRBV12-3/TRBV12-4
J: TRBJ1-1
CDR3: CASSSRGLNTEAFF

V: TRBV20-1
J: TRBJ2-1
CDR3: CSAATSGRRQFF

V: TRBV24-1
J: TRBJ1-2
CDR3: CATSEPGQTDGYTF

V: TRBV20-1
J: TRBJ1-4
CDR3: CSARRGQGGEKLFF

V: TRBV9
J: TRBJ1-4
CDR3: CASSSTRDRESNEKLFF

V: TRBV2
J: TRBJ1-1
CDR3: CASSVPRGQGLKDTEAFF

V: TRBV7-9
J: TRBJ2-3
CDR3: CASSLTGAGTDTQYF

V: TRBV7-8
J: TRBJ2-3
CDR3: CAGTPLTSGRTDTQYF

V: TRBV13
J: TRBJ2-1
CDR3: CANSFRLAGVPEKQFF

V: TRBV18
J: TRBJ2-6
CDR3: CASSPMGHSGANVLTF

V: TRBV25-1
J: TRBJ2-3
CDR3: CASSDYRGYGTDTQYF

V: TRBV7-8
J: TRBJ1-1
CDR3: CASSWSRSFSMNTEAFF

V: TRBV6-5
J: TRBJ2-5
CDR3: CASSSSWGQQETQYF

V: TRBV13
J: TRBJ2-7
CDR3: CASNPLADLTYEQYF

V: TRBV12-3/TRBV12-4
J: TRBJ2-4
CDR3: CASSQRGGGEGKNIQYF

V: TRBV20-1
J: TRBJ2-7
CDR3: CSATPASGSYEQYF

V: TRBV2
J: TRBJ2-1
CDR3: CASSEKGFWGNEQFF

V: TRBV28
J: TRBJ2-3
CDR3: CASSSGLRTDTQYF

V: TRBV5-1
J: TRBJ2-7
CDR3: CASSVDRVDEQYF

V: TRBV6-1
J: TRBJ1-4
CDR3: CASKGLTNEKLFF

V: TRBV6-2/TRBV6-3
J: TRBJ1-1
CDR3: CASSYSTQGGGTEAFF

V: TRBV3-1
J: TRBJ1-1
CDR3: CASSRPGSKHTEAFF

V: TRBV7-2
J: TRBJ2-7
CDR3: CASSFLAVPYEQYF

V: TRBV5-1
J: TRBJ2-2
CDR3: CASRGLAGPGELFF

V: TRBV6-1
J: TRBJ2-2
CDR3: CASMGQQGLALTGELFF

V: TRBV20-1
J: TRBJ2-3
CDR3: CSARTAGFRTDTQYF

V: TRBV9
J: TRBJ1-1
CDR3: CASSVWGPEAFF

V: TRBV20-1
J: TRBJ2-7
CDR3: CSARGQDTYEQYF

V: TRBV2
J: TRBJ2-7
CDR3: CASSGIRDRRHPYEQYF

V: TRBV6-2/TRBV6-3
J: TRBJ1-5
CDR3: CASNYRGSQPQHF

V: TRBV30
J: TRBJ1-2
CDR3: CAWSNLLENYGYTF

V: TRBV20-1
J: TRBJ1-5
CDR3: CSARDTGGEGWQPQHF

V: TRBV15
J: TRBJ1-5
CDR3: CATSSLWRGDQPQHF

V: TRBV10-3
J: TRBJ2-1
CDR3: CAISEPLAGLDNEQFF

V: TRBV11-2
J: TRBJ2-3
CDR3: CASSLRTGTSGPQDTQYF